This TCR beta chain was recovered during a study of blood T cell repertoires in COVID-19. Germline values: CDR1 SGHRS, CDR2 YFSETQ. This CDR3 has 15 residues. Trimming removed 7 bases from V and 5 bases from J, with 21 bases in between. Only in-frame clones appear in the TCRdb table, and some are missing; sequencing was by immunoSEQ multiplex PCR. The sample holds under 250,000 clones, roughly 85% seen once. The TCR comes from a woman between 45 and 60 years old with acute COVID-19. The chain uses TRBV5-1 and TRBJ1-2, with D perhaps TRBD1 (5 bases). Specimen: PBMCs or T cells enriched from blood (not recorded which). For the CDR3, the DNA is TGCGCCAGCCGTACCGCGGGGGACGGAGGGTATGGCTACACCTTC. This translates into CASRTAGDGGYGYTF.